This TCR beta chain was obtained from a study of immune evolution from preneoplasia to lung adenocarcinoma. Repertoires were generated with immunoSEQ multiplex PCR, while TCRdb's copy carries only in-frame clones and drops some. The data contain 20,000 to 25,000 clones, about 80% of them singletons. H&E slides confirmed each diagnosis, reviewed by two pathologists independently. The V gene end was trimmed by 0 bases and the J gene end by 1 base; junction bases not matched to a gene: 14. The CDR3 extends over 19 amino acids. Germline CDR1 reads MGHRA; CDR2 reads YSYEKL. A word on this clone: The antigen is undetermined.

Overall study results and limits: Normal lung had the highest top T cell clone frequencies.

This sequence was found in a person aged 55 to 75 with lung adenocarcinoma. Sequencing was carried out using FFPE invasive lung adenocarcinoma tissue. The chain joins TRBV4-1 to TRBJ2-7; 8 nucleotides align to TRBD2. The CDR3 is CASSQDWSSGRSISYEQYF. In nucleotides, the CDR3 is TGCGCCAGCAGCCAAGATTGGTCTAGCGGGCGCAGTATATCCTACGAGCAGTACTTC.